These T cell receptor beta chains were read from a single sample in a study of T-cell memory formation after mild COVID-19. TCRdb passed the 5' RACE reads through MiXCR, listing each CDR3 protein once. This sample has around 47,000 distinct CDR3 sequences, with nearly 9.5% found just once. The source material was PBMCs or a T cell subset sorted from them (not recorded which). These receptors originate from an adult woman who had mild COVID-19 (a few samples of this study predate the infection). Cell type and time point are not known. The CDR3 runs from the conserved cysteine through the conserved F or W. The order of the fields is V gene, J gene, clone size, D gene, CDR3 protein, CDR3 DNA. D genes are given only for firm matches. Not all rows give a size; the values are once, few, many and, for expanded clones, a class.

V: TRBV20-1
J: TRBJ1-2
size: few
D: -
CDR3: CSTGENYGYTF
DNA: TGCAGTACAGGAGAAAACTATGGCTACACCTTC

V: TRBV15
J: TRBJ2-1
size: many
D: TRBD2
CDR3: CATSAGREYNEQFF
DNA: TGTGCCACCAGCGCGGGGCGGGAGTACAATGAGCAGTTCTTC

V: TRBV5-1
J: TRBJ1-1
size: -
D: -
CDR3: CASSPSWGEAFF
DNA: TGCGCCAGCAGCCCCAGCTGGGGTGAAGCTTTCTTT

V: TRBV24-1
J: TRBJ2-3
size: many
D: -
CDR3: CATSDLADVDTQYF
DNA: TGTGCCACCAGTGATTTGGCGGACGTGGATACGCAGTATTTT

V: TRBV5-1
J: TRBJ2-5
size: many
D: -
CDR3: CASNIDGWGETQYF
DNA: TGCGCCAGCAACATCGACGGGTGGGGGGAGACCCAGTACTTC

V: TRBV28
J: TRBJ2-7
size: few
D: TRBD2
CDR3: CASSHRSGSLGEQYF
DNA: TGTGCCAGCAGTCACAGAAGCGGGAGTCTGGGTGAGCAGTACTTC

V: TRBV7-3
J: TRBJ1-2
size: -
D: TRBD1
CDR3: CASSLTGTGGHYGYTF
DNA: TGTGCCAGCAGCTTGACCGGGACAGGGGGCCACTATGGCTACACCTTC

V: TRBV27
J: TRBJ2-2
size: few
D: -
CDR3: CASSLNGVSTGELFF
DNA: TGTGCCAGCAGTTTAAACGGGGTTAGCACCGGGGAGCTGTTTTTT

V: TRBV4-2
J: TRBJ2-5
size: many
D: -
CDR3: CASSQAGQGPETQYF
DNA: TGTGCCAGCAGCCAAGCGGGGCAGGGGCCCGAGACCCAGTACTTC

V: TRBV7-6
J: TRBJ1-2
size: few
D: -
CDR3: CASSLGQGGNYGYTF
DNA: TGTGCCAGCAGCTTAGGGCAGGGAGGCAACTATGGCTACACCTTC

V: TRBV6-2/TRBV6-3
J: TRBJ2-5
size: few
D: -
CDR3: CASRSRKETQYF
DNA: TGTGCCAGCAGATCAAGGAAAGAGACCCAGTACTTC